The rows below give T cell receptor beta chains drawn from one sample of a study of cytomegalovirus exposure and HLA in healthy donors. TCRdb keeps only in-frame clones here, not all; method: immunoSEQ multiplex PCR. This table holds around 200,000 clones, approximately 82% found once. The sequencing input was PBMCs. These receptors were collected from a woman between 50 and 59 years old in good health and CMV-seropositive. Both conserved end residues are part of each CDR3. The order of the fields is V gene, J gene, clone size, D gene, CDR3 protein, CDR3 DNA. D genes are given only for firm matches. Not every row has a clone size; where given, it reads once, few, many or a size class.

TRBV28	TRBJ2-3	NA	TRBD2	CASSFRNWGAGGADTQYF	TGTGCCAGCAGTTTCCGAAATTGGGGAGCGGGGGGCGCAGATACGCAGTATTTT
TRBV4-3	TRBJ1-4	NA	NA	CASSQFTVDNEKLFF	TGCGCCAGCAGCCAATTTACAGTAGATAATGAAAAACTGTTTTTT
TRBV28	TRBJ2-2	NA	NA	CASSFGGANTGELFF	TGTGCCAGCAGTTTCGGCGGAGCAAACACCGGGGAGCTGTTTTTT
TRBV28	TRBJ1-6	NA	NA	CASSSIRQELNSPLHF	TGTGCCAGCAGTTCAATCAGACAGGAACTGAATTCACCCCTCCACTTT
TRBV5-4	TRBJ2-3	NA	TRBD2	CASHTAGARTDTQYF	TGTGCCAGCCACACAGCGGGGGCACGCACAGATACGCAGTATTTT
TRBV6-1	TRBJ2-7	NA	NA	CASSEAGGGSYEQYF	TGTGCCAGCAGTGAAGCGGGGGGTGGCTCCTACGAGCAGTACTTC
TRBV9	TRBJ2-3	NA	TRBD2	CASSSRDGRDTQYF	TGTGCCAGCAGCTCTAGGGACGGGAGGGATACGCAGTATTTT
TRBV5-4	TRBJ1-6	NA	TRBD1	CASSFGQANNSPLHF	TGTGCCAGCAGCTTCGGACAGGCCAATAATTCACCCCTCCACTTT
TRBV4-1	TRBJ2-3	NA	TRBD2	CASSHLIAGVSTDTQYF	TGCGCCAGCAGCCATCTTATAGCGGGGGTTAGCACAGATACGCAGTATTTT
TRBV6-6	TRBJ1-2	few	TRBD1	CASSTPDRENFGYTF	TGTGCCAGCAGTACCCCGGACAGGGAGAATTTTGGCTACACCTTC
TRBV7-9	TRBJ2-1	NA	TRBD2	CASSPRTSGGARNEQFF	TGTGCCAGCAGCCCCCGGACTAGCGGGGGGGCAAGGAATGAGCAGTTCTTC
TRBV9	TRBJ2-5	NA	TRBD2	CASSSGTSGGAAPTQYF	TGTGCCAGCAGCTCAGGGACTAGCGGGGGGGCCGCGCCGACCCAGTACTTC
TRBV6-6	TRBJ1-1	NA	NA	CASSFSPRFTEAFF	TGTGCCAGCTCGTTTTCCCCTCGTTTCACTGAAGCTTTCTTT
TRBV9	TRBJ1-3	NA	TRBD1	CASSVARGVGNTIYF	TGTGCCAGCAGCGTAGCCAGGGGGGTCGGAAACACCATATATTTT
TRBV5-1	TRBJ2-2	NA	NA	CASRFRQDRGELFF	TGCGCCAGCAGATTCCGACAGGACCGCGGGGAGCTGTTTTTT
TRBV7-3	TRBJ1-1	NA	NA	CASSLSRDTEAFF	TGTGCCAGCAGCTTATCGAGGGACACTGAAGCTTTCTTT
TRBV27	TRBJ2-2	NA	NA	CASSLTPTWLGLDTGELFF	TGTGCCAGCAGCTTAACACCTACCTGGTTGGGCCTCGACACCGGGGAGCTGTTTTTT
TRBV28	TRBJ1-5	NA	TRBD1	CASSLAQGAGNQPQHF	TGTGCCAGCAGTTTGGCTCAGGGGGCCGGCAATCAGCCCCAGCATTTT
TRBV10-1	TRBJ1-1	NA	TRBD1	CASSAGDRGQNTKAFF	TGCGCCAGCAGTGCCGGGGACAGGGGCCAGAACACTAAAGCTTTCTTT
TRBV2	TRBJ2-3	NA	NA	CASSESGQWRRGTQYF	TGTGCCAGCAGTGAAAGTGGGCAGTGGAGGCGGGGTACGCAGTATTTT
TRBV2	TRBJ1-1	NA	NA	CASNRVNTEAFF	TGTGCCAGCAACAGGGTGAACACTGAAGCTTTCTTT
TRBV7-6	TRBJ1-3	NA	TRBD1	CASKRQGALSSGNTIYF	TGTGCCAGCAAGAGACAGGGGGCCCTTAGCTCTGGAAACACCATATATTTT
TRBV6-1	TRBJ2-5	NA	NA	CASSDVGAGETQYF	TGTGCCAGCAGTGATGTAGGGGCGGGGGAGACCCAGTACTTC
TRBV7-6	TRBJ1-4	NA	TRBD1	CASSYRDRDNEKLFF	TGTGCCAGCAGCTACCGGGACAGGGATAATGAAAAACTGTTTTTT
TRBV4-3	TRBJ1-1	few	NA	CASSQGHPLNTEAFF	TGCGCCAGCAGCCAAGGGCACCCGCTGAACACTGAAGCTTTCTTT
TRBV27	TRBJ1-6	NA	TRBD1	CASSSPGTGNSPLHF	TGTGCCAGCAGTTCCCCCGGGACAGGCAATTCACCCCTCCACTTT
TRBV5-4	TRBJ2-2	NA	TRBD1	CASSPGQGVGRELFF	TGTGCCAGCAGCCCGGGACAGGGGGTAGGAAGGGAGCTGTTTTTT
TRBV29-1	TRBJ1-6	NA	NA	CSVEVGPGSPLHF	TGCAGCGTTGAAGTTGGTCCGGGGTCACCCCTCCACTTT
TRBV30	TRBJ2-7	NA	NA	CAWSGGRGNSYEQYF	TGTGCCTGGAGCGGAGGTCGGGGAAACTCCTACGAGCAGTACTTC
TRBV7-2	TRBJ2-1	NA	TRBD1	CASSATGTGGLHEQFF	TGTGCCAGCAGCGCAACCGGGACAGGGGGTTTGCATGAGCAGTTCTTC
TRBV7-3	TRBJ2-1	NA	NA	CASSLSAVPSDNEQFF	TGTGCCAGCAGCTTAAGTGCAGTCCCTAGCGATAATGAGCAGTTCTTC
TRBV9	TRBJ2-1	NA	NA	CASSARRRAQTSYNEQFF	TGTGCCAGCAGCGCCAGGAGGAGGGCCCAGACCTCCTACAATGAGCAGTTCTTC
TRBV5-4	TRBJ1-1	NA	TRBD1	CASSLPISRQGGTEAFF	TGTGCCAGCAGCTTACCAATTTCTCGACAGGGAGGCACTGAAGCTTTCTTT
TRBV6-4	TRBJ2-1	NA	TRBD2	CASSDTSGDYNEQFF	TGTGCCAGCAGTGACACTAGCGGGGATTACAATGAGCAGTTCTTC
TRBV28	TRBJ1-2	NA	TRBD1	CASSPGQVYGYTF	TGTGCCAGCAGCCCCGGACAGGTCTATGGCTACACCTTC
TRBV5-4	TRBJ2-3	NA	NA	CASSHRTSNTDTQYF	TGTGCCAGCAGCCACCGGACATCAAACACAGATACGCAGTATTTT
TRBV27	TRBJ1-2	NA	NA	CASTLRGGTGGYTF	TGTGCCAGCACTCTGCGGGGGGGTACGGGAGGCTACACCTTC
TRBV4-1	TRBJ1-4	NA	NA	CASSQVGVTNEKLFF	TGCGCCAGCAGCCAGGTGGGAGTAACTAATGAAAAACTGTTTTTT
TRBV18	TRBJ2-5	NA	NA	CASSPRERVGGGETQYF	TGTGCCAGCTCACCACGAGAACGGGTTGGGGGAGGAGAGACCCAGTACTTC
TRBV28	TRBJ2-7	NA	TRBD1	CASSPTGARYEQYF	TGTGCCAGCAGTCCGACAGGGGCCCGCTACGAGCAGTACTTC
TRBV18	TRBJ2-5	NA	TRBD2	CASSPGLAGETQYF	TGTGCCAGCTCACCCGGACTAGCGGGGGAGACCCAGTACTTC
TRBV6-1	TRBJ1-5	once	NA	CASSEFNLRDSNQPQHF	TGTGCCAGCAGTGAATTTAACCTCCGGGATAGCAATCAGCCCCAGCATTTT
TRBV19	TRBJ2-1	NA	NA	CASSKSTGSLYNEQFF	TGTGCCAGTAGTAAGTCCACAGGGTCTCTCTACAATGAGCAGTTCTTC
TRBV10-3	TRBJ2-1	NA	TRBD1	CAISEPGWTGLGNEQFF	TGTGCCATCAGTGAGCCAGGGTGGACAGGGTTGGGCAATGAGCAGTTCTTC